This T cell receptor (beta chain) was captured in a study of shared clonotypes between healthy human individuals. The germline gives CDR1 MGHRA, CDR2 YSYEKL. The CDR3 has 13 amino acids. The V end was cut by 0 bases, the J end by 8 bases, with 10 bases between. It was about 210 ng DNA, 25,000 to 35,000 T cell genomes, that sorted-subset replicate PCRs used. This table comes from immunoSEQ multiplex PCR, and its TCRdb copy is limited to in-frame clones, with some not included. The data contain roughly 330,000 clones, around 72% of them singletons. The receptor comes from a man aged 25-45 years in good health. Sequenced: memory CD4+ T cells sorted from blood. Subset reported: CD45RA-negative fraction. The rearrangement joins TRBV4-1 to TRBJ1-2, with D unresolved. The CDR3 loop reads CASSQDRALGYTF. CDR3 in DNA: TGCGCCAGCAGCCAAGATCGCGCCTTAGGCTACACCTTC.